This is a list of T cell receptor beta chains from one sample in a study of identical twins. TCRdb reanalysed the 5' RACE reads using MiXCR and keeps one entry per CDR3 protein. The table includes hundreds of thousands of distinct CDR3 sequences, 7% detected once. The sample was also linked to a second study, of yellow fever vaccine responses in identical twins.

Sequencing input: memory (CD45RO+) T cells sorted from blood. These receptors were obtained from a young woman in good health. Each CDR3 is given with its conserved first and last residue. D genes are given only for firm matches. Some rows mark clone size as missing; the rest say once, few, many or name a class of expanded clone.

d_gene,abundance,j_gene,v_gene,CDR3aa,CDR3nt
-,many,TRBJ2-1,TRBV27,CASSTQVRARAEQFF,TGTGCCAGCAGTACCCAGGTGAGGGCCCGCGCTGAGCAGTTCTTC
-,many,TRBJ1-2,TRBV2,CASSEAGYTF,TGTGCCAGCAGTGAGGCTGGCTACACCTTC
-,-,TRBJ2-7,TRBV25-1,CASGEAVGLQQYF,TGTGCCAGCGGTGAAGCGGTAGGGCTCCAGCAGTACTTC
TRBD2,few,TRBJ2-3,TRBV28,CASSSLAGVENTQYF,TGTGCCAGCAGTTCACTAGCGGGAGTGGAAAATACGCAGTATTTT
TRBD1,few,TRBJ2-3,TRBV19,CASGIQGKVGTDTQYF,TGTGCCAGTGGAATACAGGGGAAGGTCGGCACAGATACGCAGTATTTT
TRBD1,few,TRBJ1-5,TRBV9,CASNRGGNFNQPQHF,TGTGCCAGCAACAGGGGAGGAAACTTTAATCAGCCCCAGCATTTT
TRBD1,many,TRBJ1-6,TRBV20-1,CSAVGGNSPLHF,TGCAGTGCCGTAGGGGGCAATTCACCCCTCCACTTT
-,-,TRBJ2-1,TRBV10-3,CATRDWESNEQFF,TGTGCCACTAGGGACTGGGAGAGCAATGAGCAGTTCTTC
TRBD1,few,TRBJ1-3,TRBV20-1,CSARDDRGLSGNTIYF,TGCAGTGCTAGAGATGACAGGGGTTTATCTGGAAACACCATATATTTT
TRBD1,-,TRBJ2-5,TRBV5-8,CASSWTGRRETQYF,TGTGCCAGCAGCTGGACAGGGAGAAGGGAGACCCAGTACTTC
-,-,TRBJ2-5,TRBV7-3,CASSLGTGLQETQYF,TGTGCCAGCAGCTTAGGTACAGGCCTTCAAGAGACCCAGTACTTC
-,-,TRBJ2-3,TRBV28,CASSLWGTSYTDTQYF,TGTGCCAGCAGTTTATGGGGAACTTCCTACACAGATACGCAGTATTTT
TRBD1,few,TRBJ1-1,TRBV12-3/TRBV12-4,CASSYRTGTLNTEAFF,TGTGCCAGCAGTTACCGGACAGGGACCCTGAACACTGAAGCTTTCTTT
-,-,TRBJ2-1,TRBV12-3/TRBV12-4,CASSLERNSYNEQFF,TGTGCCAGCAGTTTAGAGCGAAACTCCTACAATGAGCAGTTCTTC
-,few,TRBJ1-5,TRBV6-1,CASRMEIGNQPQHF,TGTGCCAGCAGGATGGAAATCGGCAATCAGCCCCAGCATTTT
-,many,TRBJ1-6,TRBV6-1,CASSEGPGDNSPLHF,TGTGCCAGCAGTGAAGGGCCAGGGGATAATTCACCCCTCCACTTT
TRBD1,-,TRBJ2-7,TRBV20-1,CSAIDTGVNEQYF,TGCAGTGCAATTGATACAGGGGTCAACGAGCAGTACTTC
-,-,TRBJ2-1,TRBV5-5,CASSWSPYNEQFF,TGTGCCAGCAGCTGGAGTCCCTACAATGAGCAGTTCTTC
-,few,TRBJ2-1,TRBV10-2,CASSESGRINEQFF,TGCGCCAGCAGTGAGTCAGGGCGGATCAATGAGCAGTTCTTC
TRBD2,-,TRBJ2-3,TRBV7-7,CASSGGGLADTQYF,TGTGCCAGCAGCGGGGGGGGACTGGCAGATACGCAGTATTTT
-,-,TRBJ2-1,TRBV11-2,CASRGWGRESHEQFF,TGTGCCAGCAGGGGATGGGGGCGGGAGTCCCATGAGCAGTTCTTC
-,many,TRBJ2-7,TRBV4-1,CASSQVQGRDEQYF,TGCGCCAGCAGCCAAGTACAGGGGAGGGACGAGCAGTACTTC
TRBD2,many,TRBJ2-1,TRBV10-3,CAISGIGTRYNEQFF,TGTGCCATCAGTGGAATCGGGACTAGGTACAATGAGCAGTTCTTC
TRBD1,few,TRBJ1-1,TRBV7-2,CASSLDRALNTEAFF,TGTGCCAGCAGCTTGGACAGGGCCCTGAACACTGAAGCTTTCTTT
-,-,TRBJ2-7,TRBV7-9,CASSPSLAEQYF,TGTGCCAGCAGCCCCTCGTTGGCCGAGCAGTACTTC
-,-,TRBJ2-1,TRBV24-1,CATSDQTAGDYNEQFF,TGTGCCACCAGTGACCAAACGGCGGGTGACTACAATGAGCAGTTCTTC
-,-,TRBJ2-1,TRBV11-2,CASSFSNNEQFF,TGTGCCAGCAGCTTCTCGAACAATGAGCAGTTCTTC
TRBD1,-,TRBJ2-3,TRBV19,CASSMTGSTDTQYF,TGTGCCAGTAGTATGACAGGGAGCACAGATACGCAGTATTTT
TRBD2,few,TRBJ2-5,TRBV10-3,CAIRPSGGIQETQYF,TGTGCCATCAGACCTAGCGGGGGGATTCAAGAGACCCAGTACTTC
TRBD2,-,TRBJ2-7,TRBV27,CASSSSGAGVYEQYF,TGTGCCAGCAGTTCCTCCGGGGCGGGGGTCTACGAGCAGTACTTC
-,-,TRBJ1-3,TRBV7-8,CASSLAGISGNTIYF,TGTGCCAGCAGCTTAGCGGGTATCTCTGGAAACACCATATATTTT
TRBD2,many,TRBJ2-3,TRBV20-1,CSARDAPWTSKRDTQYF,TGCAGTGCTAGAGATGCCCCCTGGACTAGCAAAAGAGATACGCAGTATTTT
-,-,TRBJ2-3,TRBV12-3/TRBV12-4,CASSLREFSTDTQYF,TGTGCCAGCAGTTTACGAGAGTTCAGCACAGATACGCAGTATTTT
-,few,TRBJ2-5,TRBV27,CASRKQGLETQYF,TGTGCCAGCAGGAAACAGGGTTTGGAGACCCAGTACTTC
-,-,TRBJ2-2,TRBV15,CATSSGDRTPAVGGELFF,TGTGCCACCAGCAGCGGTGACAGGACCCCGGCGGTGGGCGGGGAGCTGTTTTTT
TRBD2,few,TRBJ2-7,TRBV29-1,CSVVTSGIPSYEQYF,TGCAGCGTTGTAACTAGCGGGATCCCCTCCTACGAGCAGTACTTC
-,many,TRBJ1-3,TRBV10-3,CAISESLNSGNTIYF,TGTGCCATCAGTGAAAGTTTAAACTCTGGAAACACCATATATTTT
TRBD1,few,TRBJ1-1,TRBV12-3/TRBV12-4,CASSIDRGITEAFF,TGTGCCAGCAGTATCGACAGGGGGATCACTGAAGCTTTCTTT
TRBD1,few,TRBJ1-4,TRBV3-1,CASSSTGAGANEKLFF,TGTGCCAGCAGCTCGACAGGGGCGGGAGCTAATGAAAAACTGTTTTTT
-,-,TRBJ1-3,TRBV5-1,CASSVQGSGNTIYF,TGCGCCAGCAGCGTACAGGGATCTGGAAACACCATATATTTT
-,few,TRBJ2-3,TRBV10-3,CAINPGRATDTQYF,TGTGCCATCAATCCAGGGCGTGCCACAGATACGCAGTATTTT
-,few,TRBJ2-2,TRBV3-1,CASSPRVTANTGELFF,TGTGCCAGCAGCCCTCGGGTCACCGCGAACACCGGGGAGCTGTTTTTT
-,many,TRBJ1-1,TRBV10-2,CASKGQANTEAFF,TGCGCCAGCAAAGGGCAGGCGAACACTGAAGCTTTCTTT
-,-,TRBJ2-3,TRBV6-4,CASSDTDLSTDTQYF,TGTGCCAGCAGTGACACCGACCTTAGCACAGATACGCAGTATTTT
-,-,TRBJ1-2,TRBV10-3,CAATVVPNYGYTF,TGTGCCGCGACAGTGGTACCTAACTATGGCTACACCTTC
-,-,TRBJ1-1,TRBV20-1,CSASGATEASF,TGCAGTGCTTCAGGGGCCACTGAAGCTTCCTTT
TRBD2,many,TRBJ2-5,TRBV20-1,CSATPTSGGWRETQYF,TGCAGTGCTACCCCCACTAGCGGGGGGTGGAGGGAGACCCAGTACTTC
TRBD2,-,TRBJ2-7,TRBV28,CASSLPQAGGYEQYF,TGTGCCAGCAGTCTACCTCAAGCGGGGGGCTACGAGCAGTACTTC
-,few,TRBJ1-2,TRBV27,CASKTTGGGYTF,TGTGCCAGCAAAACCACGGGGGGAGGCTACACCTTC
-,many,TRBJ2-3,TRBV29-1,CSVVLLGTQYF,TGCAGCGTTGTCTTGCTGGGTACGCAGTATTTT
-,few,TRBJ2-2,TRBV10-3,CATRQPKNTGELFF,TGTGCCACAAGACAGCCTAAAAACACCGGGGAGCTGTTTTTT
TRBD1,many,TRBJ1-2,TRBV5-1,CASSPGQGAVYGYTF,TGCGCCAGCAGCCCGGGACAGGGGGCGGTCTATGGCTACACCTTC